Shown below are 3 T cell receptor beta chains from a single sample sequenced in a study of cytomegalovirus exposure and HLA in healthy donors. Sequenced by immunoSEQ multiplex PCR; TCRdb stores in-frame clones only, minus some. The sample has about 69,000 clones; roughly 95% are singletons. The specimen was PBMCs. These receptors originate from a young woman in good health and CMV-seropositive.

The chain couples TRBV12-2 to TRBJ2-1; the D segment call TRBD2 is taken from the table without a DNA check. TRBV12-2 has pseudogene status. This CDR3 is 15 amino acids long. As DNA, the CDR3 is TGTGCAAGTCGCGCGTCAGCGGGAGCCTACAATGAGCAGTTCTTC. The encoded protein is CASRASAGAYNEQFF.

The CDR3 bases are TGCAGCGTAGACGGACAGGGGTATGGCTACACCTTC. Translated, it gives CSVDGQGYGYTF. This rearrangement joins TRBV29-1 to TRBJ1-2, with 9 bases identical to TRBD1. CDR3 length equals 12 residues. Losses at the gene ends were 6 bases for V and 5 bases for J; bases not matched to a gene: 4. CDR1 and CDR2 (germline): SQVTM, ANQGSEA.

This sequence joins TRBV28 and TRBJ1-5; weak D call: TRBD1 (5 bases). The CDR3 spans 15 residues. Germline V CDR1 and CDR2: MDHEN, SYDVKM. Trimming pared 4 bases from V and 5 bases from J, leaving 15 bases between. CDR3 in DNA: TGTGCCAGCAGTTCCAGGGTTTCGGGGGATCAGCCCCAGCATTTT. Protein: CASSSRVSGDQPQHF.